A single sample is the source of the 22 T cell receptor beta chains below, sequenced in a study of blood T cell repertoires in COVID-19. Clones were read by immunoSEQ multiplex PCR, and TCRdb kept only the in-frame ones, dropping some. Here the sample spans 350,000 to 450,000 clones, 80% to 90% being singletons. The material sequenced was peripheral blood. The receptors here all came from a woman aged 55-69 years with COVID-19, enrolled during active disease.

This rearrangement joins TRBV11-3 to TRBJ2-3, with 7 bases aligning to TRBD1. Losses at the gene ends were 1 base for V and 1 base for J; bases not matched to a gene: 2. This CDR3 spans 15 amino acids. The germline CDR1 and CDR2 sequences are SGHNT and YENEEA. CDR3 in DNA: TGTGCCAGCAGCTTAGGGGACAGCGGCACAGATACGCAGTATTTT. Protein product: CASSLGDSGTDTQYF.

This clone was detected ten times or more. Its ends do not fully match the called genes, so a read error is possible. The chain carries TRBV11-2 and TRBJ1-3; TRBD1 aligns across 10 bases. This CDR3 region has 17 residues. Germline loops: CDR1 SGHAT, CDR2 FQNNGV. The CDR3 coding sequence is TGTGCCAGCAGCATAGAGGGACAGGGGACTTCTGGAAACACCATATATTTT. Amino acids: CASSIEGQGTSGNTIYF.

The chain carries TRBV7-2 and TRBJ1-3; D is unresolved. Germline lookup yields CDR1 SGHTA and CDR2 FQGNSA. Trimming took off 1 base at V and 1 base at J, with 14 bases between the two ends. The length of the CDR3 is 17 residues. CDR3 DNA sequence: TGTGCCAGCAGCTTAGTGGCAGGCATACTTTCTGGAAACACCATATATTTT. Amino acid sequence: CASSLVAGILSGNTIYF. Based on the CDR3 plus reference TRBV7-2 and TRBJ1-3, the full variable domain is GAGVSQSPSNKVTEKGKDVELRCDPISGHTALYWYRQSLGQGLEFLIYFQGNSAPDKSGLPSDRFSAERTGGSVSTLTIQRTQQEDSAVYLCASSLVAGILSGNTIYFGEGSWLTVV.

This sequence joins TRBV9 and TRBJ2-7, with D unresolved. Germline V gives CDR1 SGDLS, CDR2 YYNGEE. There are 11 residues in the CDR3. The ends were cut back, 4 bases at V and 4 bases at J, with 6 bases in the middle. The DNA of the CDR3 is TGTGCCAGCAGCCCCCTGTACGAGCAGTACTTC. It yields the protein CASSPLYEQYF.

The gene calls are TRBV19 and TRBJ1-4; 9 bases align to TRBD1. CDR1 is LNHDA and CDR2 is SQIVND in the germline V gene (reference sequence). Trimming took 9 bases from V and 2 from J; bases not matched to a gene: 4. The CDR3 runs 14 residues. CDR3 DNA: TGTGCCAGCGGACAGGGGTTGACTAATGAAAAACTGTTTTTT. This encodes CASGQGLTNEKLFF.

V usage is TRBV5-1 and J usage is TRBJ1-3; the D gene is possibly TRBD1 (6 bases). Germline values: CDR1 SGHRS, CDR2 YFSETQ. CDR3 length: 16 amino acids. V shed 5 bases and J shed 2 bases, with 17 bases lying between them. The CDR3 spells CASSSEWDTAGNTIYF. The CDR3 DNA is TGCGCCAGCAGTTCCGAATGGGACACAGCTGGAAACACCATATATTTT.

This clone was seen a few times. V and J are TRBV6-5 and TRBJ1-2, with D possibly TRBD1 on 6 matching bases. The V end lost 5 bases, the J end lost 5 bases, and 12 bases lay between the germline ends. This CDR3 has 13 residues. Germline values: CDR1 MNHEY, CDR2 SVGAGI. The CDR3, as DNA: TGTGCCAGCAGTCTCAGCAGGGGTTATGGCTACACCTTC. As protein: CASSLSRGYGYTF.

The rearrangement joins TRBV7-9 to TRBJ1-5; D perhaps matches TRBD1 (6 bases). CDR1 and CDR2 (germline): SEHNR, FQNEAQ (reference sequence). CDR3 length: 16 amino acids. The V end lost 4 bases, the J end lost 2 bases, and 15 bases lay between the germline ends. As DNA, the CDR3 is TGTGCCAGCAGCTCACCGGGGGCGGGGGGCAATCAGCCCCAGCATTTT. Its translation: CASSSPGAGGNQPQHF.

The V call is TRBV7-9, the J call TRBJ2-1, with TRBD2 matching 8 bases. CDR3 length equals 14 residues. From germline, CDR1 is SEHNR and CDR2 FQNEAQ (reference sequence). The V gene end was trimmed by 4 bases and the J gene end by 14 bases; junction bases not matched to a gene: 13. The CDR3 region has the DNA TGTGCCAGCAGCTCTAAAGAGGGGCGGGGGGAAAAGTTCTTC. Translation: CASSSKEGRGEKFF.

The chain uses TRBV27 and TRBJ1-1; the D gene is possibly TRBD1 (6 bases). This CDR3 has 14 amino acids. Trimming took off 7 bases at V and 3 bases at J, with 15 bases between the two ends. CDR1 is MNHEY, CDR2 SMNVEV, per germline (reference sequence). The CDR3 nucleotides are TGTGCCAGCACCCCAGGGACAATTGACACTGAAGCTTTCTTT. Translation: CASTPGTIDTEAFF.

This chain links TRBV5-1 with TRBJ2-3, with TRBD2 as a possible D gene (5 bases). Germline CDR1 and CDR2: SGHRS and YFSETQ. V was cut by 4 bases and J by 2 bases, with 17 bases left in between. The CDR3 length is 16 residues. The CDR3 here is CASSLLPRRVTDTQYF. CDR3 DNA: TGCGCCAGCAGCCTCCTTCCTAGGCGGGTCACAGATACGCAGTATTTT.

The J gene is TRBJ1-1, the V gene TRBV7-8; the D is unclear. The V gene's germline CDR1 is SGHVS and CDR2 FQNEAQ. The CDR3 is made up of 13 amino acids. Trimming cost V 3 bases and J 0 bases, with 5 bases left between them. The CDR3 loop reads CASSFSVNTEAFF. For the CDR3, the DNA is TGTGCCAGCAGCTTCTCTGTGAACACTGAAGCTTTCTTT. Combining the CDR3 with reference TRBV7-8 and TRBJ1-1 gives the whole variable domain GAGVSQSPRYKVAKRGQDVALRCDPISGHVSLFWYQQALGQGPEFLTYFQNEAQLDKSGLPSDRFFAERPEGSVSTLKIQRTQQEDSAVYLCASSFSVNTEAFFGQGTRLTVV.

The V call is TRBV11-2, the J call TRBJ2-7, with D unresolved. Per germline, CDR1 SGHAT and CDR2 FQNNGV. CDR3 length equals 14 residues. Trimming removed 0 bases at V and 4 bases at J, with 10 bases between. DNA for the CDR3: TGTGCCAGCAGCTTAGATTCCAGAACGTACGAGCAGTACTTC. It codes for CASSLDSRTYEQYF. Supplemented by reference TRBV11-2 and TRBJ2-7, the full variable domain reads EAGVAQSPRYKIIEKRQSVAFWCNPISGHATLYWYQQILGQGPKLLIQFQNNGVVDDSQLPKDRFSAERLKGVDSTLKIQPAKLEDSAVYLCASSLDSRTYEQYFGPGTRLTVT.

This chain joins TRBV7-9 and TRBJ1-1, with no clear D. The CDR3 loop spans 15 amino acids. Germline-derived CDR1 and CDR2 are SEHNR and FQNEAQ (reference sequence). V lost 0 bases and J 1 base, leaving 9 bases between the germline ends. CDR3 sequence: CASSLAAVSNTEAFF. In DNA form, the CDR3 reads TGTGCCAGCAGCTTAGCGGCAGTATCGAACACTGAAGCTTTCTTT.

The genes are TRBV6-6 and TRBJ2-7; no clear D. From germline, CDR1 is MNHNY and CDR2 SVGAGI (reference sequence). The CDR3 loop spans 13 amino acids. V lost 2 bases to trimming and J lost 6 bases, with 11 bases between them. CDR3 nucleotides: TGTGCCAGCAGTTACCCACAGCCTTCCGAGCAGTACTTC. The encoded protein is CASSYPQPSEQYF.

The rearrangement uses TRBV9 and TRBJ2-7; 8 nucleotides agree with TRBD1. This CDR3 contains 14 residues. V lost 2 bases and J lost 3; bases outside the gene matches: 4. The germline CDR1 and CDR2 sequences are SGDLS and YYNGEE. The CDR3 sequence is CASSVSTGDYEQYF. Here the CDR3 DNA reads TGTGCCAGCAGCGTCTCGACAGGGGACTACGAGCAGTACTTC. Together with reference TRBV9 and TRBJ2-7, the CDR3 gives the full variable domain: DSGVTQTPKHLITATGQRVTLRCSPRSGDLSVYWYQQSLDQGLQFLIQYYNGEERAKGNILERFSAQQFPDLHSELNLSSLELGDSALYFCASSVSTGDYEQYFGPGTRLTVT.

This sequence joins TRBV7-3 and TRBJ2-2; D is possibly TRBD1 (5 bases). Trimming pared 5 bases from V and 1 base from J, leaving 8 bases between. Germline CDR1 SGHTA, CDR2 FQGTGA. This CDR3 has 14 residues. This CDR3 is CASSLQENTGELFF. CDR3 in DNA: TGTGCCAGCAGCCTACAGGAGAACACCGGGGAGCTGTTTTTT.

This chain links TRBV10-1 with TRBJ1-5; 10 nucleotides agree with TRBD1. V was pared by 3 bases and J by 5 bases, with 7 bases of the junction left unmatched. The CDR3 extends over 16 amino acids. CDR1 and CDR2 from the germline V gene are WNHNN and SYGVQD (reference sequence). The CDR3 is CASSDRDRGAYQPQHF. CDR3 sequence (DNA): TGCGCCAGCAGTGATCGGGACAGGGGAGCTTATCAGCCCCAGCATTTT.

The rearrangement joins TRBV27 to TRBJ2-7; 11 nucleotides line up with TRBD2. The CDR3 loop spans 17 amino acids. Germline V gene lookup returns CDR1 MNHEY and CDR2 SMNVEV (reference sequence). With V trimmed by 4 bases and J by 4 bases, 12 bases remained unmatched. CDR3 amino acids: CASSSILAGADTYEQYF. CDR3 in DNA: TGTGCCAGCAGTTCCATACTAGCGGGGGCCGATACTTACGAGCAGTACTTC.

CDR3 coding DNA: TGTGCCAGCAGTCGACTAGCGGGACCCTACGAGCAGTACTTC. It codes for CASSRLAGPYEQYF. J is TRBJ2-7 and V is TRBV9; 11 nucleotides line up with TRBD2. Trimming took 5 bases from V and 2 from J; bases not matched to a gene: 3. This CDR3 is 14 amino acids long. Germline V lookup: CDR1 SGDLS, CDR2 YYNGEE.

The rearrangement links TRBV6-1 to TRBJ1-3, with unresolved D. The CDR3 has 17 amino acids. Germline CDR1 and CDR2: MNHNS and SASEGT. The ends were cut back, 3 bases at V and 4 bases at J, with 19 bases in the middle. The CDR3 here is CASSELHRTYNGNTIYF. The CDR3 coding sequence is TGTGCCAGCAGTGAGCTCCACAGAACTTATAACGGAAACACCATATATTTT.

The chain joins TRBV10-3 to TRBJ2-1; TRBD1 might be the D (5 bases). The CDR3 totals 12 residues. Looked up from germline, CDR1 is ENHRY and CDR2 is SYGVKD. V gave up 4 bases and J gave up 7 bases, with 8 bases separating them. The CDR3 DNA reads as TGTGCCATCAGTGCAAGGGGAAATGAGCAGTTCTTC. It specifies CAISARGNEQFF.